Listed below are T cell receptor beta chains from one sample, sequenced in a study of cytomegalovirus exposure and HLA in healthy donors. The data were produced by immunoSEQ multiplex PCR, yet TCRdb's version contains in-frame clones alone and is incomplete. Of roughly 220,000 clones in the sample, about 82% are singletons; the top ten hold about 3.1%. The sequenced material came from PBMCs. The origin of the receptors is a young man in good health and CMV-seronegative. Both conserved end residues are trimmed from each CDR3.

v_call	cdr3_aa
TRBV5-1	ASSRGGLNSYEQY
TRBV4-2	ASSPRAAAGGPGTGELF
TRBV5-4	ASSAPWGGEQY
TRBV19	ASAPAVGVQGLYGYT
TRBV4-1	ASSQEGQGASYNSPLH
TRBV5-1	ASSLVGELGYEQY
TRBV6-6	ASMGRGAKETQY
TRBV7-9	ASSSPGGGETYNEQF
TRBV11-2	ASSWGGAVRDTQY
TRBV4-1	ASSWGLLNQPQH
TRBV5-6	ASSSGGVYGYT
TRBV2	ASLRAPSTEAF
TRBV18	ASSRGAQTYEQY
TRBV19	ASSIWTSSTDTQY
TRBV7-2	ASSGGHQMNTEAF
TRBV2	ASRDSMSEAF
TRBV28	ASSLGDKRGFGTDTQY
TRBV28	ASSFRGSILTEAF
TRBV27	ASSFGHITDTQY
TRBV9	ASSVGTGSNYGYT
TRBV18	ASSPLAGARDTQY
TRBV28	ASSLWRRIPYEQY
TRBV19	ASTRGSRYTEAF
TRBV4-3	ASSQDLAGGTYEQY
TRBV19	ASSSSPSRGSNQPQH
TRBV18	ASSPSGGALNTEAF
TRBV9	ASSVLGGGAYNEQF
TRBV19	ASYRSANTGELF
TRBV7-2	ASSLDSRTAPRQY
TRBV5-1	ASSPTGGAAQETQY
TRBV7-9	ASSLVIGGPEQF
TRBV7-6	ASSLVHGGMAF
TRBV7-7	ASSRLAGGLSSYNEQF
TRBV6-5	ASSYARSMAYEQY
TRBV5-6	ASSFPYSTGFSGASVLT
TRBV10-3	AISVAGDLGTQY
TRBV4-1	ASSPFKGTMMKLF
TRBV7-9	ASSLAMGLGGGEQF
TRBV12-5	ASAQGLASVLT
TRBV29-1	SSLGGAGNEQF
TRBV19	ATRTDFSSYEQY
TRBV13	ASSFNPYEQY
TRBV6-5	ASSYSRTGNYGYT
TRBV5-1	ASSLVPSGASVLT
TRBV28	ASSFPLGRAEDTQY
TRBV7-9	ASSLETIGSTDTQY
TRBV6-1	ASSVGRGYDNEQF
TRBV5-4	ASSLDRDYEQY
TRBV6-1	ASSGGLLNTEAF
TRBV19	ASSAPPRVDRVHTEAF
TRBV5-4	ASSLGVTGVPYNEQF
TRBV28	ATPGQGNYGYT
TRBV6-6	ASSQAGGKTGELF
TRBV4-2	ASSQDKGSLAYEQY